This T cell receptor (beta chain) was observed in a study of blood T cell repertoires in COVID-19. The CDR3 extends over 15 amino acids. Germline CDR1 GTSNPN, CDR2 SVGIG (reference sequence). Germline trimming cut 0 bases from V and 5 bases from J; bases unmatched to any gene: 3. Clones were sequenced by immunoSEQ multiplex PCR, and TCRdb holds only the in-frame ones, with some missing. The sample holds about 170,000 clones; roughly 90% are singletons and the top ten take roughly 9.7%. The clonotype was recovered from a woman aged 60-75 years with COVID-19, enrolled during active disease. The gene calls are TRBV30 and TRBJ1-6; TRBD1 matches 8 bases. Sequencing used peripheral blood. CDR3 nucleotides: TGTGCCTGGAGTGTACTACAGGGGGATAATTCACCCCTCCACTTT. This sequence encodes CAWSVLQGDNSPLHF.